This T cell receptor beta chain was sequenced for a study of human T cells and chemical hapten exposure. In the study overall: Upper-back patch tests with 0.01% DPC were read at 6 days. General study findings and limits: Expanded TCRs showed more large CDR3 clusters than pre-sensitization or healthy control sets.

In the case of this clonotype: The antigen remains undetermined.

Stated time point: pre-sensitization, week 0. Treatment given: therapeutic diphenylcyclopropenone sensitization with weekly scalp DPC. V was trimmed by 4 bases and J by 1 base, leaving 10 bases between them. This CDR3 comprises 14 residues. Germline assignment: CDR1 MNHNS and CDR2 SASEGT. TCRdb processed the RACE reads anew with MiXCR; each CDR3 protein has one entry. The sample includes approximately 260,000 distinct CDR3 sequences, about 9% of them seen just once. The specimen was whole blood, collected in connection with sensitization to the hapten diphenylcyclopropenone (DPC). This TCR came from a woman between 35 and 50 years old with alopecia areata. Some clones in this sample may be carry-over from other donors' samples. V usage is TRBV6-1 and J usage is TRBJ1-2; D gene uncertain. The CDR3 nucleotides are TGTGCCAGCAGTGTGAGGACGGATAACTATGGCTACACCTTC. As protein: CASSVRTDNYGYTF.